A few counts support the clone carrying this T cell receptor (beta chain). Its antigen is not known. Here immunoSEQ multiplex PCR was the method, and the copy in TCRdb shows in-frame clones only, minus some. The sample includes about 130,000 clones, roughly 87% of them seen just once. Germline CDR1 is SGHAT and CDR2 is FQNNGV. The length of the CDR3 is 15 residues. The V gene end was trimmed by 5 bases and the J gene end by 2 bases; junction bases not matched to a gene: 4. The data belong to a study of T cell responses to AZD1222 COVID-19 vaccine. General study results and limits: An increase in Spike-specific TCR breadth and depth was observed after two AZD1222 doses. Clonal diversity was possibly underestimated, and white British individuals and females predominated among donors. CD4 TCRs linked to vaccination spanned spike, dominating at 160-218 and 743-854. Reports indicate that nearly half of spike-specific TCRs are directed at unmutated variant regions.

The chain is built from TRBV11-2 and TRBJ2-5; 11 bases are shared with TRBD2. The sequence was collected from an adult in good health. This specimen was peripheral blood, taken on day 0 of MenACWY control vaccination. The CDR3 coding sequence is TGTGCCAGCAGCCATAGCGGGGGGGCTCAAGAGACCCAGTACTTC. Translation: CASSHSGGAQETQYF.